The 16 T cell receptor beta chains below all came from one sample that was sequenced in a study of neurological immune-mediated disorders. A single record per CDR3 protein comes from TCRdb applying MiXCR to the 5' RACE reads. The sample shows roughly 30,000 distinct CDR3 sequences, approximately 4.2% of them seen only once. Specimen: PBMCs. These receptors were collected from a man aged 18 to 35 in good health.

At least ten counts were recorded for this clonotype. The V call is TRBV6-6, the J call TRBJ1-2, with 7 bases lining up with TRBD1. Trimming at V came to 2 bases and at J to 8 bases, leaving 11 bases not matched to a gene. The CDR3 extends over 15 amino acids. Germline assignment: CDR1 MNHNY and CDR2 SVGAGI (reference sequence). DNA for the CDR3: TGTGCCAGCAGTTACACTCAGGGGGACGTAGGCGGCTACACCTTC. This translates into CASSYTQGDVGGYTF.

This clonotype was counted many times. The V gene is TRBV29-1, the J gene TRBJ2-7; D gene uncertain. Trimming stripped 5 bases from V and 0 bases from J, with 5 bases between. The length of the CDR3 is 11 residues. CDR1 and CDR2 from the germline V gene are SQVTM and ANQGSEA. The CDR3 sequence is CSVIRSYEQYF. The CDR3 DNA follows: TGCAGCGTTATTCGCTCCTACGAGCAGTACTTC.

In its sample, this clonotype was seen many times. The rearrangement uses TRBV5-1 and TRBJ2-5; 10 bases agree with TRBD1. Unmatched junction bases numbered 3, after V lost 3 bases and J lost 1 base. Germline loops: CDR1 SGHRS, CDR2 YFSETQ. This CDR3 contains 15 residues. CDR3 bases: TGCGCCAGCAGCTCCGGGACAGGGGCCCAAGAGACCCAGTACTTC. This translates into CASSSGTGAQETQYF.

This clonotype occurred many times. The chain combines TRBV6-5 with TRBJ1-2, with D tentatively TRBD1 (5 bases). The V gene lost 7 bases and the J gene lost 3 bases, with 15 bases spanning the gap. Germline V gives CDR1 MNHEY, CDR2 SVGAGI. CDR3 length equals 14 residues. The CDR3: CASTVTQGYYGYTF. The DNA for the CDR3 is TGTGCCAGCACCGTAACCCAGGGATACTATGGCTACACCTTC.

There are many counts of this clonotype. The J gene is TRBJ2-3, the V gene TRBV12-3 or TRBV12-4; D call uncertain. This CDR3 has 13 residues. Trimming left V 2 bases short and J 9 bases short, with 12 bases between. CDR3 loop: CASSLISESTQYF. CDR3 in DNA: TGTGCCAGCAGTTTAATAAGCGAGAGCACGCAGTATTTT.

The chain combines TRBV6-6 with TRBJ1-1; D is unclear. The V gene's germline CDR1 is MNHNY and CDR2 SVGAGI (reference sequence). This CDR3 is 11 amino acids long. V was clipped by 6 bases and J by 11 bases, with 13 bases between them. CDR3 region: CASRKGPGAFF. The DNA of the CDR3 is TGTGCCAGCAGGAAGGGTCCGGGGGCTTTCTTT.

The chain joins TRBV7-2 to TRBJ1-6; D is perhaps TRBD1 (5 bases). The V end lost 4 bases, the J end lost 15 bases, and 10 bases lay between the germline ends. Germline V gene lookup returns CDR1 SGHTA and CDR2 FQGNSA. This CDR3 has 11 residues. The CDR3 is CASSWAGLLHF. For the CDR3, the DNA is TGTGCCAGCAGCTGGGCGGGACTCCTCCACTTT.

By its share, this clonotype is medium-sized. The CDR3 nucleotides are TGCAGTGCTATCAGAATCCTTGGACAGGGGGCCGGGGAGCTGTTTTTT. This gives the protein CSAIRILGQGAGELFF. V gene TRBV20-1 combines with J gene TRBJ2-2; 10 bases agree with TRBD1. The CDR3 totals 16 residues. CDR1 and CDR2 (germline): DFQATT, SNEGSKA (reference sequence). Trimming removed 4 bases from V and 6 bases from J; junction bases left unmatched: 11.

In this sample, this clonotype turned up many times. This chain connects TRBV14 to TRBJ2-2; D gene ambiguous. From germline, CDR1 is SGHDN and CDR2 FVKESK. Deletions cut 3 bases from V and 0 bases from J, with 5 bases between. This CDR3 has 14 amino acids. CDR3 in amino acids: CASSQAANTGELFF. The CDR3 bases are TGTGCCAGCAGCCAGGCAGCGAACACCGGGGAGCTGTTTTTT. The whole variable domain, filled in from reference TRBV14 and TRBJ2-2, reads EAGVTQFPSHSVIEKGQTVTLRCDPISGHDNLYWYRRVMGKEIKFLLHFVKESKQDESGMPNNRFLAERTGGTYSTLKVQPAELEDSGVYFCASSQAANTGELFFGEGSRLTVL.

The table lists this clonotype with many counts. CDR3 protein: CASSLQTGTATYEQYF. In DNA, the CDR3 is TGTGCCAGCAGTTTACAAACCGGGACAGCTACCTACGAGCAGTACTTC. This sequence joins TRBV12-3 or TRBV12-4 and TRBJ2-7; 7 bases match TRBD1. The CDR3 covers 16 residues. V dropped 2 bases and J dropped 2; count of bases not matched to a gene: 9.

This clonotype showed up many times. The rearrangement uses TRBV9 and TRBJ1-1; 9 bases are a match to TRBD1. CDR1 is SGDLS, CDR2 YYNGEE, per germline. CDR3 size: 14 residues. The trim removed 2 bases at V and 4 bases at J, leaving 3 bases unmatched. CDR3 DNA sequence: TGTGCCAGCAGCGTTACAGGGGGCCCCACTGAAGCTTTCTTT. Its protein product is CASSVTGGPTEAFF.

The chain couples TRBV9 to TRBJ2-1; 12 bases fit TRBD2. This CDR3 has 13 residues. Germline loops: CDR1 SGDLS, CDR2 YYNGEE. Trimming cost V 2 bases and J 13 bases; bases outside gene matches: 4. The DNA for the CDR3 is TGTGCCAGCAGCGTCGGACTAGCGGGGCTCCAGTTCTTC. Its translation is CASSVGLAGLQFF.

The chain has TRBV7-3 and TRBJ2-2; D is undetermined. The germline V gene encodes CDR1 SGHTA and CDR2 FQGTGA. The CDR3 totals 14 residues. Trimming took 1 base from V and 6 from J, leaving 9 bases between them. The CDR3 is CASSLIFAAGELFF. CDR3 nucleotide sequence: TGTGCCAGCAGCTTAATTTTTGCCGCCGGGGAGCTGTTTTTT. The whole variable domain, filled in from reference TRBV7-3 and TRBJ2-2, reads GAGVSQTPSNKVTEKGKYVELRCDPISGHTALYWYRQSLGQGPEFLIYFQGTGAADDSGLPNDRFFAVRPEGSVSTLKIQRTERGDSAVYLCASSLIFAAGELFFGEGSRLTVL.

With regard to this clonotype: A much larger clone lies one base from this, so it may be a read error. The V gene is TRBV2, the J gene TRBJ1-1; 7 bases line up with TRBD1. Unmatched junction bases numbered 6, after V lost 6 bases and J lost 5 bases. In germline, CDR1 is SNHLY, CDR2 FYNNEI. The CDR3 contains 13 residues. The CDR3 sequence is CASRSQGKTEAFF. The CDR3 region has the DNA TGTGCCAGCAGATCACAGGGGAAAACTGAAGCTTTCTTT.

Many counts were recorded for this clonotype. The rearrangement links TRBV5-1 to TRBJ2-1, with TRBD2 matching over 12 bases. The ends lost 0 bases at V and 5 bases at J; junction bases unmatched: 3. The CDR3 spans 16 residues. The V gene's germline CDR1 is SGHRS and CDR2 YFSETQ. The CDR3 loop reads CASSLVPSGGDNEQFF. The DNA of the CDR3 is TGCGCCAGCAGCTTGGTTCCTAGCGGGGGGGACAATGAGCAGTTCTTC.

This clonotype was counted at least ten times. This rearrangement joins TRBV5-1 to TRBJ1-2, with TRBD1 matching over 7 bases. With 4 bases clipped from V and 7 bases from J, the junction kept 10 bases outside the gene matches. Germline CDR1 and CDR2: SGHRS and YFSETQ. The CDR3 extends over 14 amino acids. The CDR3, as DNA: TGCGCCAGCAGCATGACAGGGTCCGGAGTTGGCTACACCTTC. Translating it yields CASSMTGSGVGYTF.